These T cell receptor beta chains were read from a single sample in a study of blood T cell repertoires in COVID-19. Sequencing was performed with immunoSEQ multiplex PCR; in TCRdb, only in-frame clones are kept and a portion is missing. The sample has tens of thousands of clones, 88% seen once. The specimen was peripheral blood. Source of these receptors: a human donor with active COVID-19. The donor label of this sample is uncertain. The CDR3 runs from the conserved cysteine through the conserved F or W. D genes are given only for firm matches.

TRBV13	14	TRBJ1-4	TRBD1	CASRETGGGEKLFF	TGTGCCAGCAGGGAAACAGGGGGTGGCGAAAAACTGTTTTTT
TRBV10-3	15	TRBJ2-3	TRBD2	CAISERTSWPDTQYF	TGTGCCATCAGTGAACGGACTAGCTGGCCAGATACGCAGTATTTT
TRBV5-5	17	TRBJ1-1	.	CASNALGTNKLNTEAFF	TGTGCCAGCAACGCCCTTGGGACAAACAAGTTGAACACTGAAGCTTTCTTT
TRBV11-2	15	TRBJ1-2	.	CASSPGPGANYGYTF	TGTGCCAGCAGCCCCGGTCCCGGGGCTAACTATGGCTACACCTTC
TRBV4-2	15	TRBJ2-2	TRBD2	CASQGTSRNTGELFF	TGTGCCAGCCAGGGGACTAGCCGGAACACCGGGGAGCTGTTTTTT
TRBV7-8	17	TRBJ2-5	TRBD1	CASSLGSDRAPQETQYF	TGTGCCAGCAGCTTAGGGTCCGACAGGGCTCCTCAAGAGACCCAGTACTTC
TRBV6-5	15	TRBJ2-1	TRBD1	CASSQGAGPYNEQFF	TGTGCCAGCAGTCAGGGGGCGGGCCCCTACAATGAGCAGTTCTTC
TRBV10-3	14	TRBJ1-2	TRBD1	CAISGDRDGYGYTF	TGTGCCATCAGTGGGGACAGGGATGGCTATGGCTACACCTTC
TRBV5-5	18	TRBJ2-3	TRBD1	CASSPKGRGQSLTDTQYF	TGTGCCAGCAGCCCTAAAGGCAGGGGGCAAAGTCTCACAGATACGCAGTATTTT
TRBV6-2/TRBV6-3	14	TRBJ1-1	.	CASSRNREGAEAFF	TGTGCCAGCAGTCGCAACAGGGAAGGGGCTGAAGCTTTCTTT
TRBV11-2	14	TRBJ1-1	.	CASSSPGKGTEAFF	TGTGCCAGCAGCTCCCCCGGGAAAGGGACTGAAGCTTTCTTT
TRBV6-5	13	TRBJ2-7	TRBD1	CASSRQGPYEQYF	TGTGCCAGCAGCAGACAGGGGCCCTACGAGCAGTACTTC
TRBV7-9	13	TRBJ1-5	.	CASNRDSNQPQHF	TGTGCCAGCAACAGGGATAGCAATCAGCCCCAGCATTTT
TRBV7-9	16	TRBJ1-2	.	CASSSDLDPLIYGYTF	TGTGCCAGCAGCTCAGACTTGGATCCACTGATCTATGGCTACACCTTC
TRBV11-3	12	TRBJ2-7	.	CASSPSSREQYF	TGTGCCAGCAGCCCGAGTTCACGGGAGCAGTACTTC
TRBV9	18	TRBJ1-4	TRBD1	CASSVAGTGGSSEEKLFF	TGTGCCAGCAGCGTAGCGGGGACAGGCGGGTCCTCGGAGGAAAAACTGTTTTTT
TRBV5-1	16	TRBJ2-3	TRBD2	CASRSGLAVDRDTQYF	TGCGCCAGCAGGTCTGGACTAGCGGTGGATCGGGATACGCAGTATTTT
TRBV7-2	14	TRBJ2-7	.	CASSYWEEPYEQYF	TGTGCCAGCAGCTATTGGGAGGAGCCCTACGAGCAGTACTTC
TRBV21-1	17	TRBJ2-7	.	CASSKAPTSAYSYEQYF	TGTGCCAGCAGCAAAGCCCCCACTAGCGCTTACTCCTACGAGCAGTACTTC
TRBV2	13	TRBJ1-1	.	CASSTGRGTEAFF	TGTGCCAGCAGTACGGGTAGGGGCACTGAAGCTTTCTTT
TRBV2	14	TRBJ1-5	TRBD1	CASSERGRNQPQHF	TGTGCCAGCAGTGAAAGGGGGCGGAATCAGCCCCAGCATTTT
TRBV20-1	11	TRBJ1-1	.	CSKGEATEAFF	TGCAGTAAAGGGGAGGCCACTGAAGCTTTCTTT
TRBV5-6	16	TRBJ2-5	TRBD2	CASSLDLGLDEETQYF	TGTGCCAGCAGCTTGGATTTGGGACTAGATGAAGAGACCCAGTACTTC
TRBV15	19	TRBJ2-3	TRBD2	CATSRVSGRTSGGSDTQYF	TGTGCCACCAGCAGAGTTTCAGGTAGGACTAGCGGGGGATCAGATACGCAGTATTTT
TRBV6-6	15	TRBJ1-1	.	CASSSPASRNTEAFF	TGTGCCAGCAGTTCACCCGCTAGCAGGAACACTGAAGCTTTCTTT
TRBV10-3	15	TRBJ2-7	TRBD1	CAISPGTGWSYEQYF	TGTGCCATCAGTCCAGGGACAGGTTGGTCCTACGAGCAGTACTTC